This record concerns one T cell receptor beta chain sequence. Germline V gene sequence: CDR1 SNHLY, CDR2 FYNNEI. V lost 3 bases, J lost 4 bases, and 6 bases stayed unmatched. This CDR3 comprises 14 residues. With random hexamers, roughly 0.5 to 1 ug RNA was reverse transcribed. TCRdb reprocessed the immunoSEQ multiplex PCR reads via MiXCR and lists one record per CDR3 protein. The sample holds about 140,000 distinct CDR3 sequences, approximately 95% seen once. This sample stems from a study of CD8 T cells in Susac syndrome. The sequenced sample was CD4+ T cells from PBMCs. This chain uses TRBV2 with TRBJ2-7; 7 bases match TRBD1. This TCR derives from a human donor with Susac syndrome. The CDR3 DNA sequence: TGTGCCAGCAGTGATGGGACAGCGCCGTACGAGCAGTACTTC. Protein sequence: CASSDGTAPYEQYF. Complete variable domain (other parts from reference TRBV2 and TRBJ2-7): EPEVTQTPSHQVTQMGQEVILRCVPISNHLYFYWYRQILGQKVEFLVSFYNNEISEKSEIFDDQFSVERPDGSNFTLKIRSTKLEDSAMYFCASSDGTAPYEQYFGPGTRLTVT.